A single sample gave rise to the 9 T cell receptor beta chains below, sequenced in a study of CD8 T cells in Susac syndrome. With random hexamers, reverse transcription was performed on about 0.5 to 1 ug of RNA. TCRdb re-called the immunoSEQ multiplex PCR reads with MiXCR, one entry per CDR3 protein. The sample lists 120,000 or so distinct CDR3 sequences; approximately 94% were seen once. Sequencing input: CD4+ T cells from PBMCs. All receptors derive from a human donor with multiple sclerosis.

The rearrangement links TRBV6-2 or TRBV6-3 to TRBJ2-7; D is perhaps TRBD1 or TRBD2 (5 bases each). The CDR3 totals 17 residues. Germline lookup yields CDR1 MNHEY and CDR2 SVGEGT. The ends were cut back, 2 bases at V and 3 bases at J, with 20 bases in the middle. The CDR3 here is CASSYRPGTDIGYEQYF. The CDR3 DNA sequence: TGTGCCAGCAGTTACAGGCCCGGGACCGACATTGGCTACGAGCAGTACTTC.

This chain joins TRBV9 and TRBJ2-2; 12 bases fit TRBD2. The V gene's germline CDR1 is SGDLS and CDR2 YYNGEE. The CDR3 is 17 residues long. The V and J ends lost 2 bases and 2 bases, in that order; junction bases with no gene match: 4. The CDR3: CASSVLAGGHNTGELFF. CDR3 bases: TGTGCCAGCAGCGTTCTAGCGGGGGGGCACAACACCGGGGAGCTGTTTTTT.

The J gene is TRBJ1-4, the V gene TRBV4-1, with D hard to call. The germline CDR1 and CDR2 sequences are MGHRA and YSYEKL. This CDR3 contains 15 residues. V lost 1 base, J lost 3 bases, and 9 bases lay in between. Here the CDR3 DNA reads TGCGCCAGCAGCCAAGTCGGCGTAGCTAATGAAAAACTGTTTTTT. It encodes CASSQVGVANEKLFF.

This chain connects TRBV28 to TRBJ2-1; a possible D gene is TRBD2 (6 bases). CDR1 is MDHEN and CDR2 is SYDVKM in the germline V gene. This CDR3 region has 15 residues. Trimming cost V 1 base and J 4 bases, with 11 bases left between them. The chain's CDR3 is CASSLSAGLYNEQFF. The CDR3 DNA follows: TGTGCCAGCAGTTTATCAGCGGGCCTGTACAATGAGCAGTTCTTC.

The CDR3 reads CASSLGEPGEQFF. The CDR3 DNA follows: TGTGCCAGCAGCTTGGGCGAACCGGGAGAGCAGTTCTTC. This sequence joins TRBV5-5 and TRBJ2-1; D possibly corresponds to TRBD2 (5 bases). Trimming pared 0 bases from V and 10 bases from J, leaving 11 bases between. The CDR3 runs 13 residues. Per the germline V gene, CDR1 is SGHKS and CDR2 is YYEKEE (reference sequence).

This chain connects TRBV7-2 to TRBJ2-7; D might be TRBD2 (6 bases). In germline, CDR1 is SGHTA, CDR2 FQGNSA. The CDR3 runs to 14 residues. Between the trimmed V and J ends, which lost 5 bases and 5 bases, there was a span of 16 bases. CDR3 residues: CASSLKEGKDEQYF. The CDR3 DNA is TGTGCCAGCAGCCTAAAGGAGGGTAAGGACGAGCAGTACTTC. The entire variable domain, with the rest obtained from reference TRBV7-2 and TRBJ2-7, is as follows: GAGVSQSPSNKVTEKGKDVELRCDPISGHTALYWYRQSLGQGLEFLIYFQGNSAPDKSGLPSDRFSAERTGGSVSTLTIQRTQQEDSAVYLCASSLKEGKDEQYFGPGTRLTVT.

The chain is built from TRBV6-5 and TRBJ2-4; 8 bases fit TRBD1. In germline, CDR1 is MNHEY, CDR2 SVGAGI. The CDR3 runs 15 residues. The junction had 14 bases not matched to a gene; V was cut back by 6 bases and J by 10 bases. The CDR3 reads CASRPAGQGIFIQYF. CDR3 DNA sequence: TGTGCCAGCAGACCAGCTGGACAGGGTATATTTATTCAGTACTTC.

V and J are TRBV18 and TRBJ1-3; the D is unclear. There are 15 residues in the CDR3. Germline CDR1 and CDR2: KGHSH and LQKENI. Trimming pared 2 bases from V and 4 bases from J, leaving 12 bases between. The CDR3 DNA follows: TGTGCCAGCTCACCAACCCGGAGGCCCGGAAACACCATATATTTT. Translated: CASSPTRRPGNTIYF.

The count of this clonotype is one. This chain uses TRBV28 with TRBJ2-4, with 9 nucleotides matching TRBD1. CDR1 MDHEN and CDR2 SYDVKM come from the germline V gene. The CDR3 totals 17 residues. With 4 bases clipped from V and 0 bases from J, the junction kept 7 bases outside the gene matches. The CDR3 sequence is CASSSYRQGEAKNIQYF. CDR3 DNA sequence: TGTGCCAGCAGTTCGTACCGACAGGGGGAAGCCAAAAACATTCAGTACTTC.